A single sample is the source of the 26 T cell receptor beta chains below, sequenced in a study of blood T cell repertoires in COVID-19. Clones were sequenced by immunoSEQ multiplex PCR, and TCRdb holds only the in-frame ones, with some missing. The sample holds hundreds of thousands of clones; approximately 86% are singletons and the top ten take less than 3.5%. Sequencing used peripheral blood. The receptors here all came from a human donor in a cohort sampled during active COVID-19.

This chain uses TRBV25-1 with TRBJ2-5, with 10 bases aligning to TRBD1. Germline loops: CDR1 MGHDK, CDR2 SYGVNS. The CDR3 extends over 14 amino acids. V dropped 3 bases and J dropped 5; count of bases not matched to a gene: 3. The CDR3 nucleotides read TGTGCCAGCAGTGAGGGACAGGGGCGTGAGACCCAGTACTTC. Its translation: CASSEGQGRETQYF. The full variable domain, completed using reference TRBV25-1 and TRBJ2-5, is EADIYQTPRYLVIGTGKKITLECSQTMGHDKMYWYQQDPGMELHLIHYSYGVNSTEKGDLSSESTVSRIRTEHFPLTLESARPSHTSQYLCASSEGQGRETQYFGPGTRLLVL.

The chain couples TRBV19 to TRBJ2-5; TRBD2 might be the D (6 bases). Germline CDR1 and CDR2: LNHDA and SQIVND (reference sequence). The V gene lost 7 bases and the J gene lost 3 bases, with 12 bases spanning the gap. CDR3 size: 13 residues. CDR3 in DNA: TGTGCCAGTACCCCTGGGGGGAAAGAGACCCAGTACTTC. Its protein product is CASTPGGKETQYF.

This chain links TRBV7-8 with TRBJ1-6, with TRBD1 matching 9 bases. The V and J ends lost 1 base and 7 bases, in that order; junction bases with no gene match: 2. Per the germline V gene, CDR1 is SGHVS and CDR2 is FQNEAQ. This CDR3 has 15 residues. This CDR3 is CASSLEGQGNSPLHF. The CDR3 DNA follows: TGTGCCAGCAGCTTAGAGGGACAGGGAAATTCACCCCTCCACTTT.

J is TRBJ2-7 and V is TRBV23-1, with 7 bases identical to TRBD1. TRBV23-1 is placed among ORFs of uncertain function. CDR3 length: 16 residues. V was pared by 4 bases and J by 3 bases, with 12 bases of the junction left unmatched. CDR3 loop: CASSLTCHRGHYEQYF. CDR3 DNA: TGCGCCAGCAGTCTAACGTGCCACAGGGGCCACTACGAGCAGTACTTC.

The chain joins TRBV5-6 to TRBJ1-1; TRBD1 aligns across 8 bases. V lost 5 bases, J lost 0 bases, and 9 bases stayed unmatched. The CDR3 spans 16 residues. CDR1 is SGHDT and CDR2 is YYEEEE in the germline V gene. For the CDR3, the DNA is TGTGCCAGCAGTCGACAGGGGTGGATGGTGAACACTGAAGCTTTCTTT. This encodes CASSRQGWMVNTEAFF.

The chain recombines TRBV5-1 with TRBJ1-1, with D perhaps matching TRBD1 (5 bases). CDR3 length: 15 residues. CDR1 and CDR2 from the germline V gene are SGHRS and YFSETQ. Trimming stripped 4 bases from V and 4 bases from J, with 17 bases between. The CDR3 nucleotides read TGCGCCAGCAGCGAATCTGGACGGGGGGGCACTGAAGCTTTCTTT. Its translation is CASSESGRGGTEAFF. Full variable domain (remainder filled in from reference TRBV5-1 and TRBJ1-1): KAGVTQTPRYLIKTRGQQVTLSCSPISGHRSVSWYQQTPGQGLQFLFEYFSETQRNKGNFPGRFSGRQFSNSRSEMNVSTLELGDSALYLCASSESGRGGTEAFFGQGTRLTVV.

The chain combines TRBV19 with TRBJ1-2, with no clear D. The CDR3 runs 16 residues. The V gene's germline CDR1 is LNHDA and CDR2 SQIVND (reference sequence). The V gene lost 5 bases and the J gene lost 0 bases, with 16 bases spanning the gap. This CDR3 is CASSPPGEIANYGYTF. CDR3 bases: TGTGCCAGTAGTCCCCCCGGGGAAATAGCTAACTATGGCTACACCTTC.

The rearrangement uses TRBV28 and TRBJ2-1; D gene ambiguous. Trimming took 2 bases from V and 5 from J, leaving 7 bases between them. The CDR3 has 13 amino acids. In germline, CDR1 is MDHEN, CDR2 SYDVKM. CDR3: CASSLGTNNEQFF. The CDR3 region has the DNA TGTGCCAGCAGTTTAGGTACAAACAATGAGCAGTTCTTC.

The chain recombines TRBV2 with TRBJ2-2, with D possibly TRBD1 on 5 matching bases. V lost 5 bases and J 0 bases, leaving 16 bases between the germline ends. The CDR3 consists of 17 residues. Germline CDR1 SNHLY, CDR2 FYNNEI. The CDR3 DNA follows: TGTGCCAGCAGTTCGACCGCGACACAGGCGAACACCGGGGAGCTGTTTTTT. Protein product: CASSSTATQANTGELFF.

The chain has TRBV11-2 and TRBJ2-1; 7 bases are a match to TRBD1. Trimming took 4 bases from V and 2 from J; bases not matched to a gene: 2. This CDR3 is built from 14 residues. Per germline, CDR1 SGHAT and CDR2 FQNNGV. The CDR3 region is CASSYGQAYNEQFF. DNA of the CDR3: TGTGCCAGCAGCTATGGACAGGCCTACAATGAGCAGTTCTTC.

CDR3 coding DNA: TGTGCCAGCAGTCCCTGGGACAGGGGGCGGGATGGCTACACCTTC. Protein product: CASSPWDRGRDGYTF. This chain connects TRBV27 to TRBJ1-2; 12 positions agree with TRBD1. Germline CDR1 reads MNHEY; CDR2 reads SMNVEV (reference sequence). V trimming: 5 bases; J trimming: 6 bases; junction bases outside the gene matches: 7. This CDR3 contains 15 residues.

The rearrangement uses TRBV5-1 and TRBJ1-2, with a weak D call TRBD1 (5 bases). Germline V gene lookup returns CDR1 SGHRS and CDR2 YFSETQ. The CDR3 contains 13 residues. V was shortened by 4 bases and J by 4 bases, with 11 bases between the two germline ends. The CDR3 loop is CASSPDIGYGYTF. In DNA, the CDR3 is TGCGCCAGCAGCCCGGACATCGGCTATGGCTACACCTTC. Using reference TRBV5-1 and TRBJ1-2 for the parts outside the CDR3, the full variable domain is KAGVTQTPRYLIKTRGQQVTLSCSPISGHRSVSWYQQTPGQGLQFLFEYFSETQRNKGNFPGRFSGRQFSNSRSEMNVSTLELGDSALYLCASSPDIGYGYTFGSGTRLTVV.

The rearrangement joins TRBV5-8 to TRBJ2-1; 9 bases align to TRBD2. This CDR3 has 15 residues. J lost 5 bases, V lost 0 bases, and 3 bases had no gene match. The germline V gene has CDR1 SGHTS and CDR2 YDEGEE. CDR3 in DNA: TGTGCCAGCAGCTTGGGACTAGCGGTCGACAATGAGCAGTTCTTC. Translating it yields CASSLGLAVDNEQFF. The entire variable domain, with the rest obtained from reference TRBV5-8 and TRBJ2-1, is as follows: EAGVTQSPTHLIKTRGQQATLRCSPISGHTSVYWYQQALGLGLQFLLWYDEGEERNRGNFPPRFSGRQFPNYSSELNVNALELEDSALYLCASSLGLAVDNEQFFGPGTRLTVL.

The CDR3 spells CASTYSPGANVLTF. CDR3 in DNA: TGTGCCAGCACGTATTCCCCTGGGGCCAACGTCCTGACTTTC. The chain combines TRBV2 with TRBJ2-6; D gene ambiguous. Looked up from germline, CDR1 is SNHLY and CDR2 is FYNNEI. The CDR3 runs 14 residues. Trimming left V 7 bases short and J 2 bases short, with 9 bases between.

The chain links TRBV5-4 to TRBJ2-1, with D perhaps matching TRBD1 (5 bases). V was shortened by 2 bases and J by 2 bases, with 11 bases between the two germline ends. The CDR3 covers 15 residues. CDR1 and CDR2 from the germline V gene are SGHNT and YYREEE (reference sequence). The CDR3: CASSFGQGTYNEQFF. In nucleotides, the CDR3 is TGTGCCAGCAGCTTTGGCCAGGGAACCTACAATGAGCAGTTCTTC.

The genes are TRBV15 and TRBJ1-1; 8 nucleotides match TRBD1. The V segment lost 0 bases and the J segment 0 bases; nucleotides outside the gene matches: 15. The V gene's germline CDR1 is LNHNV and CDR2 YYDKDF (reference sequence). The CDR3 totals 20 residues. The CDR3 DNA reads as TGTGCCACCAGCAGAGATCTGGGGCAAATTTACAGGGGGATGAACACTGAAGCTTTCTTT. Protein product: CATSRDLGQIYRGMNTEAFF.

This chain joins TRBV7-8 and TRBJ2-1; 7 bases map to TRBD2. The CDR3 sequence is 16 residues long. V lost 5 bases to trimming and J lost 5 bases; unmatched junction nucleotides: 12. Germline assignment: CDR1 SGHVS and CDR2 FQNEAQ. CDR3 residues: CASSKEAGVSHNEQFF. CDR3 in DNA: TGTGCCAGCAGCAAAGAGGCGGGAGTTTCTCACAATGAGCAGTTCTTC.

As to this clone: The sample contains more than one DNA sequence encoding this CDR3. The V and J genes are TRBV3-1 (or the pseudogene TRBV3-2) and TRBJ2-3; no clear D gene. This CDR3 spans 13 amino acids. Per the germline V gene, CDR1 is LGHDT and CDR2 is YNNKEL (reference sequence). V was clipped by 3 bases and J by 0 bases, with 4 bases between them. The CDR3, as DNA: TGTGCCAGCAGCCACCTCAGCACAGATACGCAGTATTTT. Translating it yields CASSHLSTDTQYF.

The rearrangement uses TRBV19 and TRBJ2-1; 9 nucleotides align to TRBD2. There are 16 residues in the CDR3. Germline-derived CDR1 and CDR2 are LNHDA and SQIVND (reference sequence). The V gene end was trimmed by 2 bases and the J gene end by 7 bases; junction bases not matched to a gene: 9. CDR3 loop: CASSIRGRSGGNEQFF. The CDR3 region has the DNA TGTGCCAGTAGTATAAGAGGGCGCAGCGGGGGGAATGAGCAGTTCTTC.

This CDR3 is CASSPRGWAASSGNTIYF. DNA of the CDR3: TGTGCCAGCTCACCCAGAGGGTGGGCAGCCAGCTCTGGAAACACCATATATTTT. The J gene is TRBJ1-3, the V gene TRBV18; D gene ambiguous. The germline V gene encodes CDR1 KGHSH and CDR2 LQKENI. The CDR3 spans 18 residues. Trimming left V 3 bases short and J 0 bases short, with 18 bases between.

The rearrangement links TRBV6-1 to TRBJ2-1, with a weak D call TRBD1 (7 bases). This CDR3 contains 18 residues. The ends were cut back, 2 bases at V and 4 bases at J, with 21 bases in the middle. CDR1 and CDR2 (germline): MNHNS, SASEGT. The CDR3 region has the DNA TGTGCCAGCAGTGAAAGGGGGCCGCCGGGGGCAATATACAATGAGCAGTTCTTC. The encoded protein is CASSERGPPGAIYNEQFF.

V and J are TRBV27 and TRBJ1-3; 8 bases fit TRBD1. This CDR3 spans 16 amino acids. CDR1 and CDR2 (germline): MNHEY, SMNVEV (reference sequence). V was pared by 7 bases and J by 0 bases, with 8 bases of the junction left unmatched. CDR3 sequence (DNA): TGTGCCAGCACCCTGGGACAGGCTTTCTCTGGAAACACCATATATTTT. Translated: CASTLGQAFSGNTIYF.

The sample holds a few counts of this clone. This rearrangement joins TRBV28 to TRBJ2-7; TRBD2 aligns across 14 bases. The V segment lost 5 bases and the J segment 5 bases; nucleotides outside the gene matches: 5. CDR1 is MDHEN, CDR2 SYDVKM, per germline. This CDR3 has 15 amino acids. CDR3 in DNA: TGTGCCAGCAGTGTGGGACTAGCGGGAGTCCACGAGCAGTACTTC. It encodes CASSVGLAGVHEQYF.

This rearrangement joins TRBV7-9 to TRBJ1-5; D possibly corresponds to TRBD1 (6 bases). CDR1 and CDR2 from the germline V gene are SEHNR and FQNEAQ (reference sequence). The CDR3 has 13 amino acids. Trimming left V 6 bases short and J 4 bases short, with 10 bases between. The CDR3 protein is CASSGQLNQPQHF. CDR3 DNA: TGTGCCAGCAGTGGACAGTTGAATCAGCCCCAGCATTTT. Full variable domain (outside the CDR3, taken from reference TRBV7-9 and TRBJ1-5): DTGVSQNPRHKITKRGQNVTFRCDPISEHNRLYWYRQTLGQGPEFLTYFQNEAQLEKSRLLSDRFSAERPKGSFSTLEIQRTEQGDSAMYLCASSGQLNQPQHFGDGTRLSIL.

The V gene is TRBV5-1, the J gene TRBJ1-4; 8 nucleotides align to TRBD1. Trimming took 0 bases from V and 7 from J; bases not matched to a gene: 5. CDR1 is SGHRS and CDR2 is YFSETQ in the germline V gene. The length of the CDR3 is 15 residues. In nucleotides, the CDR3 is TGCGCCAGCAGCTTGGGAGCAGGGGGCGGTGAAAAACTGTTTTTT. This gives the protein CASSLGAGGGEKLFF.

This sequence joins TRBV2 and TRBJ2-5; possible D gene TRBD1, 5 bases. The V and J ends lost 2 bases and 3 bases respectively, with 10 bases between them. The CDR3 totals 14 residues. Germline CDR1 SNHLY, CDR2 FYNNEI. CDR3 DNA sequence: TGTGCCAGCAGTGAAAGGCAGGGAAAAGAGACCCAGTACTTC. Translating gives CASSERQGKETQYF.